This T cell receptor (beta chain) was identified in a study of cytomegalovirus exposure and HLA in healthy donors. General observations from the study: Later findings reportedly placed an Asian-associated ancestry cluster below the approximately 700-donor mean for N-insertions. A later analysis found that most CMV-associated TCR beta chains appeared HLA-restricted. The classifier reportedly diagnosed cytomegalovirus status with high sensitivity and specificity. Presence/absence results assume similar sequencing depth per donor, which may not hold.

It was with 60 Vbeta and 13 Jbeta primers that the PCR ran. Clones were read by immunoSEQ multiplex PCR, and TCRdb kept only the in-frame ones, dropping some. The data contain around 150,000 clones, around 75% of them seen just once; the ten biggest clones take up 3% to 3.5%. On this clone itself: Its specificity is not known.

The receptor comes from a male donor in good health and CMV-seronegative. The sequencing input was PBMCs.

CDR3 residues: CASTGAGLAQETQYF. The CDR3 DNA reads TGTGCCAGCACGGGAGCGGGATTAGCCCAAGAGACCCAGTACTTC. The chain has TRBV28 and TRBJ2-5; 7 nucleotides align to TRBD2. V was clipped by 7 bases and J by 1 base; unmatched bases: 9. Per the germline V gene, CDR1 is MDHEN and CDR2 is SYDVKM. The CDR3 contains 15 residues.